This T cell receptor (beta chain) was recorded in a study of Graves' ophthalmopathy and Graves' hyperthyroidism. General observations from the study: Blood also carried most expanded thyroid clonotypes exceeding 0.001 frequency.

For repertoire sequencing, the TCR beta CDR3 regions were amplified from RNA transcripts. In the first round, RT-PCR was carried out with HTBI primers, and a multiplex PCR formed the second round. TCRdb re-analysed the multiplex PCR reads in MiXCR, keeping a single row per CDR3 protein. The profile covers 300,000 to 500,000 distinct CDR3 sequences, with over 15% appearing a single time and roughly 7% taken by the ten largest. Diagnosis was based on clinical symptoms, serum thyroxine, TRAb, thyroid ultrasound and orbital computed tomography. The starting material, about 9.5 ml of fresh peripheral blood, provided the PBMCs. With regard to this clonotype: The antigen is unknown.

This TCR was sampled from a woman in her late teens or twenties with stable Graves' hyperthyroidism. The sample consisted of peripheral blood.

CDR3 sequence reads: CASRKLDRDDGYTF. CDR3 bases: TGTGCCAGTAGGAAGTTGGACAGGGATGATGGCTACACCTTC. The gene calls are TRBV19 and TRBJ1-2, with 8 bases identical to TRBD1. The CDR3 is 14 amino acids. V was clipped by 6 bases and J by 6 bases; unmatched bases: 9. Germline values: CDR1 LNHDA, CDR2 SQIVND (reference sequence).